Each of the 21 T cell receptor beta chains below was sequenced from the same sample in a study of T cell changes during pregnancy in multiple sclerosis. Libraries were prepared by immunoSEQ multiplex PCR; TCRdb keeps only in-frame clonotypes and omits some of them. The table lists about 30,000 clones, around 88% of them singletons. Sequencing was performed on CD4+ T cells from peripheral blood mononuclear cells, taken in the first trimester of pregnancy. All receptors derive from a female donor in good health, enrolled as a control in a pregnancy study.

The DNA of the CDR3 is TGTGCCAGCAGTCCAGTTTGGCCCCAGGGAGGCGAGCAGTTCTTC. This translates into CASSPVWPQGGEQFF. The V gene is TRBV27, the J gene TRBJ2-1; tentatively, D is TRBD2 (6 bases). Between the trimmed V and J ends, which lost 5 bases and 10 bases, there was a span of 21 bases. The CDR3 sequence is 15 residues long. From germline, CDR1 is MNHEY and CDR2 SMNVEV (reference sequence).

This chain connects TRBV4-3 to TRBJ1-6, with 8 bases aligning to TRBD1. The V and J ends lost 6 bases and 0 bases, in that order; junction bases with no gene match: 4. This CDR3 comprises 16 residues. CDR1 LGHNA and CDR2 YSLEER come from the germline V gene. The CDR3 DNA reads TGCGCCAGCAGGAAAACAGGGGGCTCCTATAATTCACCCCTCCACTTT. Translation gives CASRKTGGSYNSPLHF.

This clone was counted once. V and J are TRBV5-6 and TRBJ1-1, with 9 nucleotides matching TRBD1. CDR3 size: 15 residues. The germline V gene encodes CDR1 SGHDT and CDR2 YYEEEE. J was trimmed by 0 bases and V by 3 bases; bases with no gene match: 3. The CDR3 sequence: CASSWDRAMNTEAFF. CDR3 sequence (DNA): TGTGCCAGCAGCTGGGACAGGGCGATGAACACTGAAGCTTTCTTT.

The chain employs TRBV4-2 and TRBJ2-7; tentatively, D is TRBD2 (5 bases). This CDR3 is built from 14 residues. Between the trimmed V and J ends, which lost 4 bases and 2 bases, there was a span of 12 bases. The germline V gene has CDR1 LGHNA and CDR2 YNFKEQ. As DNA, the CDR3 is TGTGCCAGCAGCCCAACTAGGATGGCCTACGAGCAGTACTTC. Its translation is CASSPTRMAYEQYF.

This chain links TRBV14 with TRBJ2-2; D is unresolved. Germline values: CDR1 SGHDN, CDR2 FVKESK. There are 17 residues in the CDR3. The V end lost 2 bases, the J end lost 3 bases, and 16 bases lay between the germline ends. The CDR3 DNA follows: TGTGCCAGCAGCCAACTGCTAGGCCTAGAATACACCGGGGAGCTGTTTTTT. This sequence encodes CASSQLLGLEYTGELFF.

The chain couples TRBV27 to TRBJ2-1; possible D gene TRBD2, 6 bases. Germline V gives CDR1 MNHEY, CDR2 SMNVEV (reference sequence). Trimming left V 4 bases short and J 4 bases short, with 17 bases between. The CDR3 has 16 amino acids. The CDR3 here is CASSSPTKRVYNEQFF. In nucleotides, the CDR3 is TGTGCCAGCAGTTCCCCGACTAAGCGGGTATACAATGAGCAGTTCTTC.

The chain carries TRBV6-1 and TRBJ1-4; possible D gene TRBD1, 6 bases. CDR1 is MNHNS, CDR2 SASEGT, per germline. Trimming shortened V by 5 bases and J by 0 bases, and 10 bases separated the two germline ends. This CDR3 spans 15 amino acids. As DNA, the CDR3 is TGTGCCAGCAGTACCCACAGGGCAACTAATGAAAAACTGTTTTTT. This sequence encodes CASSTHRATNEKLFF.

In DNA form, the CDR3 reads TGTGCCAGCAGCCCGACGGGGGGAGGAGAGACCCAGTACTTC. As protein: CASSPTGGGETQYF. The chain links TRBV7-7 to TRBJ2-5, with TRBD2 matching 7 bases. CDR1 SSHAT and CDR2 FNYEAQ come from the germline V gene (reference sequence). With 5 bases clipped from V and 4 bases from J, the junction kept 7 bases outside the gene matches. This CDR3 contains 14 residues.

The CDR3 region has the DNA TGCGCCAGCAGCTCCCGGGGAGCGGGAGGGTCCACAGATACGCAGTATTTT. It specifies CASSSRGAGGSTDTQYF. The gene calls are TRBV4-1 and TRBJ2-3; 10 bases map to TRBD2. There are 17 residues in the CDR3. CDR1 and CDR2 from the germline V gene are MGHRA and YSYEKL. V was clipped by 5 bases and J by 2 bases; unmatched bases: 10.

This clone was found once. CDR3 bases: TGTGCCAGCAGAACACAGGGGGGGTGTCAGCCCCAGCATTTT. Its translation: CASRTQGGCQPQHF. The gene calls are TRBV21-1 and TRBJ1-5; the D call in the table, TRBD1, was not verified against the DNA. TRBV21-1 is an annotated pseudogene. The CDR3 length is 14 residues.

The chain recombines TRBV29-1 with TRBJ1-1, with 7 bases matching TRBD1. The length of the CDR3 is 16 residues. Germline V gene data show CDR1 as SQVTM and CDR2 as ANQGSEA. The V gene end was trimmed by 8 bases and the J gene end by 3 bases; junction bases not matched to a gene: 18. The CDR3 protein is CSMNGGQAPRDTEAFF. CDR3 nucleotides: TGCAGCATGAACGGCGGACAGGCCCCGCGGGACACTGAAGCTTTCTTT.

This chain joins TRBV4-3 and TRBJ2-3, with a weak D call TRBD2 (5 bases). The CDR3 covers 15 residues. The V gene's germline CDR1 is LGHNA and CDR2 YSLEER. With 2 bases removed from V and 1 base from J, the gap between germline ends came to 10 bases. The CDR3 sequence: CASSQLLGGTDTQYF. CDR3 bases: TGCGCCAGCAGCCAATTACTAGGAGGCACAGATACGCAGTATTTT.

This clone was seen once. V gene TRBV5-4 combines with J gene TRBJ1-6, with 12 nucleotides matching TRBD1. Trimming at V came to 3 bases and at J to 6 bases, leaving 1 base not matched to a gene. In germline, CDR1 is SGHNT, CDR2 YYREEE (reference sequence). The CDR3 is made up of 15 amino acids. The CDR3 coding sequence is TGTGCCAGCAGCTGGGACAGGGGGCGTAATTCACCCCTCCACTTT. As protein: CASSWDRGRNSPLHF.

The rearrangement uses TRBV28 and TRBJ2-7; a weak D match, TRBD1 (6 bases). CDR1 is MDHEN, CDR2 SYDVKM, per germline. This CDR3 spans 13 amino acids. Trimming took 9 bases from V and 3 from J, leaving 15 bases between them. The CDR3 sequence is CASTTGSFYEQYF. For the CDR3, the DNA is TGTGCCAGTACGACAGGATCTTTCTACGAGCAGTACTTC.

The chain has TRBV28 and TRBJ2-7; D call uncertain. The length of the CDR3 is 12 residues. Looked up from germline, CDR1 is MDHEN and CDR2 is SYDVKM. V gave up 4 bases and J gave up 2 bases, with 6 bases separating them. CDR3 amino acids: CASSSGPYEQYF. The CDR3, as DNA: TGTGCCAGCAGTTCAGGCCCCTACGAGCAGTACTTC.

The chain couples TRBV4-1 to TRBJ1-1; 10 bases are shared with TRBD1. The J segment lost 2 bases and the V segment lost 6 bases, leaving 3 bases of the junction unmatched. This CDR3 has 14 residues. Germline-derived CDR1 and CDR2 are MGHRA and YSYEKL. CDR3 bases: TGCGCCAGCAGAAGACAGGGGGCAAACACTGAAGCTTTCTTT. This gives the protein CASRRQGANTEAFF.

The chain carries TRBV7-9 and TRBJ1-4; TRBD1 might be the D (6 bases). Trimming removed 3 bases at V and 5 bases at J, with 10 bases between. The CDR3 is 14 amino acids. Germline CDR1 is SEHNR and CDR2 is FQNEAQ (reference sequence). The CDR3 DNA reads as TGTGCCAGCAGCTTGACAGGTGGGAATGAAAAACTGTTTTTT. Translating gives CASSLTGGNEKLFF.

The rearrangement joins TRBV5-1 to TRBJ2-7, with TRBD2 identical over 7 bases. From germline, CDR1 is SGHRS and CDR2 YFSETQ. The CDR3 is 15 residues long. Germline trimming cut 0 bases from V and 6 bases from J; bases unmatched to any gene: 9. CDR3 nucleotides: TGCGCCAGCAGCTTGGTTTCCAGCGGGGATTTCGAGCAGTACTTC. This translates into CASSLVSSGDFEQYF. Supplemented by reference TRBV5-1 and TRBJ2-7, the full variable domain reads KAGVTQTPRYLIKTRGQQVTLSCSPISGHRSVSWYQQTPGQGLQFLFEYFSETQRNKGNFPGRFSGRQFSNSRSEMNVSTLELGDSALYLCASSLVSSGDFEQYFGPGTRLTVT.

This clone was detected only once. The rearrangement joins TRBV18 to TRBJ1-5; 8 bases align to TRBD1. The CDR3 is 15 residues long. Germline CDR1 KGHSH, CDR2 LQKENI. Losses at the gene ends were 5 bases for V and 2 bases for J; bases not matched to a gene: 5. The CDR3 spells CASSRDRTGNQPQHF. CDR3 coding DNA: TGTGCCAGCTCAAGGGACAGGACTGGCAATCAGCCCCAGCATTTT.

Only a few counts were recorded for this clone. V gene TRBV6-1 combines with J gene TRBJ1-1; D call uncertain. The CDR3 sequence is 12 residues long. Trimming removed 7 bases from V and 0 bases from J, with 6 bases in between. Germline V gene lookup returns CDR1 MNHNS and CDR2 SASEGT. This chain's CDR3 is CASIRVNTEAFF. Written as DNA, the CDR3 is TGTGCCAGCATACGGGTGAACACTGAAGCTTTCTTT.

CDR3 protein: CSVLDTRDRGYEQYF. The CDR3 DNA reads as TGCAGCGTTCTTGATACCCGGGACAGGGGGTACGAGCAGTACTTC. The rearrangement links TRBV29-1 to TRBJ2-7, with TRBD1 matching 11 bases. CDR1 and CDR2 from the germline V gene are SQVTM and ANQGSEA. The J segment lost 4 bases and the V segment lost 5 bases, leaving 10 bases of the junction unmatched. The CDR3 consists of 15 residues.